This TCR beta chain was recovered during a study of blood T cells in healthy people across ages. Study conclusions and caveats: Unsorted PBMC material precluded a definitive naive versus antigen-experienced comparison. More naive CD4+ cells and higher diversity were found in long-lived than in aged donors.

A remark on this clonotype: Its antigen is as yet unknown.

The authors ran a second PCR of about 7 to 11 cycles using a sample-barcoded 5' primer and a J-beta primer mix. TCRdb independently ran MiXCR on the 5' RACE reads; one entry per CDR3 protein. The sample contains some 1 million distinct CDR3 sequences, over 35% of which appear only once. This CDR3 has 16 amino acids. In germline, CDR1 is LGHNA, CDR2 YNFKEQ. V lost 5 bases and J lost 8; bases outside the gene matches: 13. Peripheral blood was drawn, 7.5 to 10 milliliters per donor. Specimen: blood. The source of this sequence is an older woman in good health. The chain joins TRBV4-2 to TRBJ2-1; 9 positions match TRBD2. The CDR3 region is CASSSRGSGSTHEQFF. As DNA, the CDR3 is TGTGCCAGCAGCTCCCGGGGTAGCGGGAGTACCCATGAGCAGTTCTTC.